This is a list of T cell receptor beta chains from one sample in a study of cytomegalovirus exposure and HLA in healthy donors. Method: immunoSEQ multiplex PCR; TCRdb's copy keeps in-frame clones and lacks some. This table has 130,000 or so clones, about four fifths appearing once. Sample: PBMCs. These receptors all come from a man under 40 in good health and CMV-seronegative. Each CDR3 is given with its conserved first and last residue. A D gene is named only where the DNA matches it firmly.

d_gene: NA
j_gene: TRBJ1-3
v_gene: TRBV2
CDR3aa: CASSGGRSGNTIYF

d_gene: NA
j_gene: TRBJ2-2
v_gene: TRBV4-3
CDR3aa: CASSPRLDSQKNTGELFF

d_gene: TRBD1
j_gene: TRBJ1-2
v_gene: TRBV4-1
CDR3aa: CASSQGTGDYGYTF

d_gene: NA
j_gene: TRBJ2-2
v_gene: TRBV5-4
CDR3aa: CASSKGGFGGGELFF

d_gene: TRBD2
j_gene: TRBJ2-2
v_gene: TRBV7-2
CDR3aa: CASSPAGSGGSGELFF

d_gene: TRBD1
j_gene: TRBJ2-7
v_gene: TRBV7-2
CDR3aa: CASSFGTVRTEQYF

d_gene: NA
j_gene: TRBJ2-4
v_gene: TRBV5-6
CDR3aa: CASSLQGDIQYF

d_gene: TRBD1
j_gene: TRBJ1-1
v_gene: TRBV5-1
CDR3aa: CASSLAPGTGETEAFF

d_gene: NA
j_gene: TRBJ2-1
v_gene: TRBV4-2
CDR3aa: CASSQGVGYNEQFF

d_gene: TRBD1
j_gene: TRBJ2-1
v_gene: TRBV18
CDR3aa: CASSPGTGDANEQFF